These 26 T cell receptor beta chains were all obtained from the same sample, sequenced in a study of blood T cell repertoires in COVID-19. Profiling relied on immunoSEQ multiplex PCR, and the TCRdb table lists in-frame clones only, not all of them. The data hold under 300,000 clones, with more than 75% observed a single time. Material: peripheral blood. These receptors came from a woman aged 40 to 50 who had recovered from COVID-19.

This clone was counted between two and nine times. The V and J genes are TRBV9 and TRBJ2-1; 8 nucleotides line up with TRBD2. CDR1 is SGDLS, CDR2 YYNGEE, per germline. The CDR3 is 14 amino acids. Germline trimming cut 0 bases from V and 10 bases from J; bases unmatched to any gene: 6. CDR3 sequence: CASSVDDSGTEQFF. For the CDR3, the DNA is TGTGCCAGCAGCGTAGACGATAGCGGGACGGAGCAGTTCTTC.

This clone was seen more than once but under ten times. This chain connects TRBV19 to TRBJ1-5, with 9 bases fitting TRBD1. The V gene's germline CDR1 is LNHDA and CDR2 SQIVND (reference sequence). V dropped 4 bases and J dropped 7; count of bases not matched to a gene: 5. The CDR3 is 14 amino acids. The CDR3 nucleotides read TGTGCCAGTAGTACCACAGGGGGCGGACAGCCCCAGCATTTT. This encodes CASSTTGGGQPQHF.

This chain uses TRBV6-6 with TRBJ2-1, with D possibly being TRBD2 (5 bases). V dropped 6 bases and J dropped 13 bases, with 19 bases sitting between them. Germline V gene data show CDR1 as MNHNY and CDR2 as SVGAGI (reference sequence). CDR3 length: 13 amino acids. The CDR3 sequence: CASSPGPPRGQFF. CDR3 coding DNA: TGTGCCAGCAGCCCCGGACCGCCCCGGGGTCAGTTCTTC.

The chain links TRBV9 to TRBJ2-1, with TRBD2 identical over 7 bases. The length of the CDR3 is 16 residues. The V gene end was trimmed by 0 bases and the J gene end by 1 base; junction bases not matched to a gene: 4. Germline loops: CDR1 SGDLS, CDR2 YYNGEE. The CDR3 reads CASSVGGGGSYNEQFF. The CDR3 bases are TGTGCCAGCAGCGTAGGCGGGGGAGGGTCCTACAATGAGCAGTTCTTC. Based on the CDR3 plus reference TRBV9 and TRBJ2-1, the full variable domain is DSGVTQTPKHLITATGQRVTLRCSPRSGDLSVYWYQQSLDQGLQFLIQYYNGEERAKGNILERFSAQQFPDLHSELNLSSLELGDSALYFCASSVGGGGSYNEQFFGPGTRLTVL.

The chain is built from TRBV27 and TRBJ2-7; D might be TRBD2 (6 bases). CDR1 is MNHEY, CDR2 SMNVEV, per germline (reference sequence). V lost 6 bases, J lost 7 bases, and 16 bases lay in between. This CDR3 is 13 amino acids long. CDR3 bases: TGTGCCAGCAGCACCAGGGACCGGGGGGAGCAGTACTTC. This sequence encodes CASSTRDRGEQYF.

The genes are TRBV15 and TRBJ2-7, with D possibly TRBD1 on 6 matching bases. V was clipped by 1 base and J by 4 bases, with 29 bases between them. Germline-derived CDR1 and CDR2 are LNHNV and YYDKDF (reference sequence). This CDR3 contains 20 residues. CDR3 protein: CATSRGSLLGGSPNFYEQYF. In nucleotides, the CDR3 is TGTGCCACCAGCAGAGGAAGCCTCTTAGGGGGATCTCCTAATTTTTACGAGCAGTACTTC.

The chain carries TRBV6-5 and TRBJ2-7; 12 bases map to TRBD2. The CDR3 runs 14 residues. The germline CDR1 and CDR2 sequences are MNHEY and SVGAGI. After removal of 6 bases from V and 5 bases from J, the junction contained 5 bases not matched to a gene. The CDR3 DNA reads as TGTGCCAGCAGGCTAGCGGGAGGGCCGAACGAGCAGTACTTC. Translation: CASRLAGGPNEQYF.

The chain couples TRBV29-1 to TRBJ1-2; 10 bases are a match to TRBD1. V was clipped by 3 bases and J by 0 bases; unmatched bases: 10. Looked up from germline, CDR1 is SQVTM and CDR2 is ANQGSEA. This CDR3 is 17 amino acids long. The DNA of the CDR3 is TGCAGCGTTGAGGCCAGACAGGGGGCTGGAGCTAACTATGGCTACACCTTC. Amino acids: CSVEARQGAGANYGYTF. The whole variable domain, remainder taken from reference TRBV29-1 and TRBJ1-2, is SAVISQKPSRDICQRGTSLTIQCQVDSQVTMMFWYRQQPGQSLTLIATANQGSEATYESGFVIDKFPISRPNLTFSTLTVSNMSPEDSSIYLCSVEARQGAGANYGYTFGSGTRLTVV.

The genes are TRBV3-1 (or the pseudogene TRBV3-2) and TRBJ1-1; the match to TRBD1 covers 7 bases. CDR3 length equals 15 residues. Germline V gene sequence: CDR1 LGHDT, CDR2 YNNKEL (reference sequence). V lost 7 bases, J lost 3 bases, and 11 bases stayed unmatched. CDR3 residues: CASTTTGIGYTEAFF. CDR3 bases: TGTGCCAGCACCACGACAGGGATCGGATACACTGAAGCTTTCTTT.

This chain links TRBV27 with TRBJ1-1; weak D call: TRBD1 (6 bases). The CDR3 runs 14 residues. Germline V gene data show CDR1 as MNHEY and CDR2 as SMNVEV (reference sequence). V was trimmed by 6 bases and J by 4 bases, leaving 15 bases between them. CDR3 sequence: CASRKGHPVTEAFF. In DNA, the CDR3 is TGTGCCAGCAGAAAGGGACATCCGGTCACTGAAGCTTTCTTT.

The rearrangement uses TRBV10-1 and TRBJ2-7; a possible D gene is TRBD1 (6 bases). V shed 2 bases and J shed 2 bases, with 16 bases lying between them. From germline, CDR1 is WNHNN and CDR2 SYGVQD (reference sequence). This CDR3 spans 16 amino acids. The CDR3 nucleotides are TGCGCCAGCAGTGAGGCCAGCCAACAGGGAGCCTACGAGCAGTACTTC. Translated: CASSEASQQGAYEQYF.

The chain is built from TRBV7-9 and TRBJ2-1; TRBD2 matches at 10 bases. Germline V gives CDR1 SEHNR, CDR2 FQNEAQ (reference sequence). The CDR3 spans 18 residues. The trim removed 5 bases at V and 8 bases at J, leaving 18 bases unmatched. CDR3 sequence reads: CASSPPRRASGSVDEQFF. In nucleotides, the CDR3 is TGTGCCAGCAGCCCCCCGCGTCGGGCTAGCGGGAGTGTCGATGAGCAGTTCTTC.

This clone was found once. The chain uses TRBV9 and TRBJ2-1; no clear D. The CDR3 is 11 amino acids. Trimming pared 6 bases from V and 9 bases from J, leaving 10 bases between. Germline V CDR1 and CDR2: SGDLS, YYNGEE. CDR3 DNA: TGTGCCAGCACCCCCGGTACTGAGCAGTTCTTC. Translation gives CASTPGTEQFF.

This clone was seen just once. The V call is TRBV9, the J call TRBJ1-2, with a possible D match to TRBD1 (5 bases). The CDR3 is 14 residues long. The germline V gene has CDR1 SGDLS and CDR2 YYNGEE. Trimming took off 3 bases at V and 6 bases at J, with 15 bases between the two ends. CDR3 in amino acids: CASSGDAGRHGYTF. The CDR3 DNA follows: TGTGCCAGCAGCGGGGACGCGGGGAGACATGGCTACACCTTC.

The chain has TRBV19 and TRBJ2-2, with TRBD1 as a possible D gene (5 bases). Germline V lookup: CDR1 LNHDA, CDR2 SQIVND (reference sequence). V was pared by 3 bases and J by 8 bases, with 16 bases between. This CDR3 has 15 amino acids. The CDR3 bases are TGTGCCAGTAGTATCCCATCCGCAGGGCGGGGGGAGCTGTTTTTT. It yields the protein CASSIPSAGRGELFF.

The chain is built from TRBV27 and TRBJ2-1, with 7 bases that match TRBD1. V lost 2 bases, J lost 1 base, and 8 bases stayed unmatched. The CDR3 covers 17 residues. Germline values: CDR1 MNHEY, CDR2 SMNVEV (reference sequence). CDR3 sequence: CASSLLWTGGSYNEQFF. The DNA of the CDR3 is TGTGCCAGCAGTTTACTCTGGACAGGCGGGTCCTACAATGAGCAGTTCTTC.

This chain links TRBV9 with TRBJ2-3; 12 bases align to TRBD1. This CDR3 region has 16 residues. CDR1 and CDR2 from the germline V gene are SGDLS and YYNGEE. V lost 0 bases, J lost 3 bases, and 2 bases stayed unmatched. The CDR3 DNA sequence: TGTGCCAGCAGCGTAGGGGACAGGGGGCTGACAGATACGCAGTATTTT. Translating gives CASSVGDRGLTDTQYF.

V is TRBV5-4 and J is TRBJ1-4; tentatively, D is TRBD1 (5 bases). V was trimmed by 1 base and J by 6 bases, leaving 13 bases between them. The CDR3 runs to 15 residues. From germline, CDR1 is SGHNT and CDR2 YYREEE (reference sequence). CDR3 sequence (DNA): TGTGCCAGCAGCTTGCTGGGCCAGGGTGATGAAAAACTGTTTTTT. It encodes CASSLLGQGDEKLFF.

This rearrangement joins TRBV7-8 to TRBJ1-2, with 12 nucleotides matching TRBD1. Losses at the gene ends were 4 bases for V and 2 bases for J; bases not matched to a gene: 8. The CDR3 runs to 17 residues. The germline CDR1 and CDR2 sequences are SGHVS and FQNEAQ. The CDR3 loop is CASSSVGTGGLNYGYTF. As DNA, the CDR3 is TGTGCCAGCAGCTCCGTCGGGACAGGGGGCTTGAACTATGGCTACACCTTC.

The chain has TRBV6-4 and TRBJ1-1, with a tentative D call TRBD1 (6 bases). V lost 5 bases and J 10 bases, leaving 14 bases between the germline ends. Germline V gene sequence: CDR1 MRHNA, CDR2 SNTAGT. The CDR3 consists of 12 residues. The CDR3 reads CASSPGGRSAFF. Written as DNA, the CDR3 is TGTGCCAGCAGTCCCGGGGGGCGGTCAGCTTTCTTT.

This rearrangement joins TRBV5-1 to TRBJ1-4; D call uncertain. Germline-derived CDR1 and CDR2 are SGHRS and YFSETQ. The CDR3 covers 13 residues. V lost 0 bases to trimming and J lost 8 bases, with 8 bases between them. The CDR3 nucleotides read TGCGCCAGCAGCTTGGGGTACAGCGAAAAACTGTTTTTT. It codes for CASSLGYSEKLFF.

The V and J genes are TRBV30 and TRBJ2-7, with D possibly matching TRBD2 (6 bases). V was pared by 2 bases and J by 0 bases, with 11 bases between. From germline, CDR1 is GTSNPN and CDR2 SVGIG (reference sequence). The CDR3 sequence is 14 residues long. CDR3 DNA sequence: TGTGCCTGGAGTACGGAGGGGCGCTCCTACGAGCAGTACTTC. It translates to CAWSTEGRSYEQYF.

Remarks on this clone: Other DNA sequences in the sample encode the same CDR3. This chain uses TRBV3-1 (or the pseudogene TRBV3-2) with TRBJ2-2; D possibly corresponds to TRBD1 (6 bases). CDR1 is LGHDT, CDR2 YNNKEL, per germline (reference sequence). CDR3 size: 14 residues. The V end lost 6 bases, the J end lost 5 bases, and 13 bases lay between the germline ends. The CDR3 DNA reads as TGTGCCAGCAGTCCCACAGGGCGGACCGGGGAGCTGTTTTTT. Protein sequence: CASSPTGRTGELFF.

This clone was recorded once. The chain links TRBV5-5 to TRBJ2-1, with TRBD2 matching over 10 bases. Trimming took 0 bases from V and 4 from J; bases not matched to a gene: 10. The germline V gene has CDR1 SGHKS and CDR2 YYEKEE (reference sequence). The CDR3 length is 18 residues. CDR3 sequence (DNA): TGTGCCAGCAGCTTGGCCCGGACTAGCGGAAGGCTTTACAATGAGCAGTTCTTC. It codes for CASSLARTSGRLYNEQFF.

V and J are TRBV9 and TRBJ2-4; 9 bases align to TRBD1. Per germline, CDR1 SGDLS and CDR2 YYNGEE. The CDR3 extends over 16 amino acids. Trimming took 3 bases from V and 6 from J; bases not matched to a gene: 10. The CDR3 spells CASSDNPGQGGNIQYF. In nucleotides, the CDR3 is TGTGCCAGCAGCGATAATCCGGGACAGGGAGGAAACATTCAGTACTTC.

The chain is built from TRBV5-4 and TRBJ1-2; D is perhaps TRBD1 (6 bases). Germline CDR1 and CDR2: SGHNT and YYREEE (reference sequence). The ends were cut back, 6 bases at V and 8 bases at J, with 14 bases in the middle. This CDR3 spans 12 amino acids. The CDR3 DNA follows: TGTGCCAGCACCTTCTCAACAGGGGGCTACACCTTC. This sequence encodes CASTFSTGGYTF.